Shown below are 14 T cell receptor beta chains from a single sample sequenced in a study of radiation and T cells in renal cell carcinoma. Libraries were prepared by immunoSEQ multiplex PCR; TCRdb keeps only in-frame clonotypes and omits some of them. The table shows 130,000 or so clones, with approximately 87% occurring only once. Time point defined: baseline pretreatment blood. The treatment denotes: 15 Gy SBRT to primary tumor, nephrectomy 4 weeks later. Here the sequenced sample was blood, taken from a patient whose treatment included radiotherapy and nephrectomy. The receptor set was obtained from a woman aged 45 to 65 with renal cell carcinoma.

J is TRBJ2-5 and V is TRBV7-2; D remains ambiguous. Germline V gene sequence: CDR1 SGHTA, CDR2 FQGNSA. Deletions cut 3 bases from V and 4 bases from J, with 3 bases between. This CDR3 comprises 11 residues. As DNA, the CDR3 is TGTGCCAGCAGCTTGCCAGAGACCCAGTACTTC. Amino acids: CASSLPETQYF.

V gene TRBV11-2 combines with J gene TRBJ2-3; 7 nucleotides align to TRBD2. From germline, CDR1 is SGHAT and CDR2 FQNNGV. V dropped 0 bases and J dropped 3; count of bases not matched to a gene: 3. The CDR3 contains 15 residues. The CDR3 loop is CASSLDSGITDTQYF. The CDR3 DNA reads TGTGCCAGCAGCTTAGACAGCGGGATTACAGATACGCAGTATTTT.

J is TRBJ1-1 and V is TRBV7-8; no definite D call. The CDR3 runs to 14 residues. The germline V gene has CDR1 SGHVS and CDR2 FQNEAQ. The ends were cut back, 1 base at V and 4 bases at J, with 10 bases in the middle. The DNA for the CDR3 is TGTGCCAGCAGCTTAGTACTTAGTCCCACTGAAGCTTTCTTT. Its translation: CASSLVLSPTEAFF.

Comments on this clone: Sequence at one end of the junction differs from germline and may be a read error. The rearrangement links TRBV30 to TRBJ2-7; TRBD1 aligns across 10 bases. Germline V gives CDR1 GTSNPN, CDR2 SVGIG (reference sequence). This CDR3 region has 12 residues. The CDR3 DNA is TGTGCCTGGAGTGCCGGGACAGGGGAATCCCGCTTC. Its translation: CAWSAGTGESRF.

V gene TRBV4-3 combines with J gene TRBJ1-1; D call uncertain. The germline gives CDR1 LGHNA, CDR2 YSLEER. The CDR3 covers 14 residues. Trimming took off 1 base at V and 4 bases at J, with 10 bases between the two ends. The CDR3 loop reads CASSQGVSSTEAFF. The DNA of the CDR3 is TGCGCCAGCAGCCAAGGTGTCTCGAGCACTGAAGCTTTCTTT.

The CDR3 nucleotides are TGTGCCAGCATACCAGGGGGACAACTGGGCGAGCAGTACTTC. Encoded protein: CASIPGGQLGEQYF. The rearrangement joins TRBV7-2 to TRBJ2-7; 7 nucleotides agree with TRBD1. Germline CDR1 reads SGHTA; CDR2 reads FQGNSA. Trimming at V came to 7 bases and at J to 6 bases, leaving 12 bases not matched to a gene. The CDR3 has 14 residues.

The rearrangement uses TRBV9 and TRBJ2-1; D remains ambiguous. The germline gives CDR1 SGDLS, CDR2 YYNGEE. This CDR3 comprises 15 residues. Trimming took 4 bases from V and 0 from J, leaving 11 bases between them. DNA for the CDR3: TGTGCCAGCAGCTTTGACGGTAGCTCCTACAATGAGCAGTTCTTC. It yields the protein CASSFDGSSYNEQFF.

This chain joins TRBV2 and TRBJ2-1, with no clear D. The germline V gene has CDR1 SNHLY and CDR2 FYNNEI. V was clipped by 7 bases and J by 5 bases, with 15 bases between them. The CDR3 has 14 residues. CDR3 in DNA: TGTGCCAGCATTCGGGCGGCTGAAGACAATGAGCAGTTCTTC. Residues: CASIRAAEDNEQFF.

The rearrangement joins TRBV7-2 to TRBJ2-3; the D is unclear. Trimming removed 4 bases at V and 0 bases at J, with 8 bases between. The CDR3 totals 14 residues. The germline gives CDR1 SGHTA, CDR2 FQGNSA. CDR3 region: CASSSPTSTDTQYF. CDR3 DNA: TGTGCCAGCAGCTCCCCCACTAGCACAGATACGCAGTATTTT.

V and J are TRBV7-2 and TRBJ2-7, with D perhaps given as TRBD1 or TRBD2 (5 bases each). The germline V gene encodes CDR1 SGHTA and CDR2 FQGNSA. CDR3 size: 16 residues. Trimming took 7 bases from V and 2 from J, leaving 21 bases between them. The CDR3 bases are TGTGCCAGCATCGCCAGCCCGGGACGAAATCCCTACGAGCAGTACTTC. Translated: CASIASPGRNPYEQYF.

A few counts support this clone. V and J are TRBV7-2 and TRBJ1-3, with 7 bases that match TRBD1. J lost 1 base, V lost 5 bases, and 2 bases had no gene match. The CDR3 has 14 amino acids. The V gene's germline CDR1 is SGHTA and CDR2 FQGNSA. CDR3 loop: CASSLTGSGNTIYF. The DNA for the CDR3 is TGTGCCAGCAGCCTGACAGGGTCTGGAAACACCATATATTTT.

The table lists this clone with a few counts. Other DNA sequences in the sample encode the same CDR3. J is TRBJ2-3 and V is TRBV9; 9 nucleotides agree with TRBD1. Germline V lookup: CDR1 SGDLS, CDR2 YYNGEE. This CDR3 region has 14 residues. V was pared by 4 bases and J by 3 bases, with 3 bases of the junction left unmatched. CDR3 residues: CASSLGQGTDTQYF. CDR3 bases: TGTGCCAGCAGCCTAGGACAGGGGACAGATACGCAGTATTTT.

J is TRBJ2-2 and V is TRBV13, with unresolved D. Trimming shortened V by 1 base and J by 4 bases, and 7 bases separated the two germline ends. Germline V gene data show CDR1 as PRHDT and CDR2 as FYEKMQ (reference sequence). This CDR3 comprises 14 residues. CDR3 sequence: CASSLAPSTGELFF. The CDR3 DNA reads as TGTGCCAGCAGCTTAGCCCCCTCCACCGGGGAGCTGTTTTTT.

The chain carries TRBV7-2 and TRBJ2-1; D possibly corresponds to TRBD2 (5 bases). V gave up 4 bases and J gave up 4 bases, with 11 bases separating them. Germline V gives CDR1 SGHTA, CDR2 FQGNSA. CDR3 length: 14 residues. The CDR3 DNA reads as TGTGCCAGCAGCTCTCCTACTAGATACAATGAGCAGTTCTTC. Protein product: CASSSPTRYNEQFF.